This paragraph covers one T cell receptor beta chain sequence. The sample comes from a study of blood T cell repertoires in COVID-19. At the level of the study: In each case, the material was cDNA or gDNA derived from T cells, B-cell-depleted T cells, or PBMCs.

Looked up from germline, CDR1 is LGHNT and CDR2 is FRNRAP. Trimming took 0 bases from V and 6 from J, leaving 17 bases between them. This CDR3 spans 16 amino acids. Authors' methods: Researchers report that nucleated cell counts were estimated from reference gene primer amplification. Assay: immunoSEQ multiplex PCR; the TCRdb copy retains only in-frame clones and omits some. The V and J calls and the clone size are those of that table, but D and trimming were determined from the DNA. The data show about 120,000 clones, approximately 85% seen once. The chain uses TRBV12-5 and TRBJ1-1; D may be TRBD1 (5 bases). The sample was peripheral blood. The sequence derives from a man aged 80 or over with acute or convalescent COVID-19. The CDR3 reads CASGLVRSRAGPEAFF. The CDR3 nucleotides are TGTGCTAGTGGTTTGGTACGGTCCAGGGCCGGGCCTGAAGCTTTCTTT.